This T cell receptor (beta chain) comes out of a study of blood T cells in healthy people across ages (dated by TCRdb to the mid-2010s). About the investigation overall: In model experiments, roughly one uniquely barcoded TCR beta cDNA molecule per two T cells was captured by template switching. Two additional independent replicas of 1 million unique cDNA reads from the same blood draw were analyzed for two donors (one aged 18 to 30 and one aged 80 or older). Age-related changes in TCR beta repertoire diversity were measured in the study by deep sequencing normalized with unique cDNA molecular identifiers. The donors were divided into four age groups: young (average around 17 years), middle-aged (approximately 41), aged (approximately 62) and long-lived (roughly 82). Donors of different ages were randomly distributed across sequencing lanes to avoid experimental bias. Here is what the overall study found, with its caveats: Observed TCR beta diversity per million T cells fell roughly linearly with age, and a significant reduction was already apparent by age approximately 41. Estimates of total diversity based on one million sequenced T cells were considered lower bounds and underestimates. The long-lived group showed more naive CD4+ T cells, fewer expanded clones and increased TCR diversity than the aged group, suggesting age selection. Because profiling used bulk unsorted PBMCs, naive and antigen-experienced compartments could not be compared conclusively. Because donor CMV infection status was unknown, age-related changes in expanded clonotypes were potentially confounded. The percentage of naive T cells measured by flow cytometry correlated strongly with observed TCR beta diversity.

The V and J ends are trimmed by 4 bases and 5 bases, leaving 8 bases between them. The CDR3, from cysteine to phenylalanine, totals 12 residues. Only the CDR3 portion is preserved as DNA: 36 bases, with reading frame beginning at the first base. From a lookup of the germline V gene, CDR1 and CDR2 are KGHSH and LQKENI. Libraries were built with 5' RACE. Sequencing instrument: Illumina HiSeq 2500. A second roughly 6 to 11 cycle PCR used a sample-barcoded 5' primer and a J-beta primer mix. Each TCR beta cDNA molecule received a unique molecular identifier from a template-switch 5' adaptor carrying 12 random nucleotides. At least 2.5 million CDR3-containing paired-end reads were obtained from each sample. First-strand cDNA was synthesized from all RNA with the Mint cDNA synthesis kit, primed by a TRBC-specific oligonucleotide. Following uracil-DNA glycosylase treatment, a first 18-cycle PCR with universal primers M1SS and BC2_uni_R was performed on all cDNA. The paper's data handling went like this. Normalization of each sample was performed by random selection of 1 million high-quality reads, each carrying a distinct molecular identifier. Instead of being binned into consensus sequences, reads that shared molecular identifiers were thrown out. MiTCR, set to a Q25 quality threshold and the strictest error-elimination algorithm, was used for CDR3 identification, clonotype clustering and error correction. Lower-bound total TCR beta diversity was estimated with a nonparametric unseen species model using Euler transformation. TCRdb's own reprocessing of the public reads used fastp at Q25 and MiXCR and kept productive beta chains. One record per CDR3 amino acid sequence lists the most common genes and DNA. The V and J calls were not made by the authors but by TCRdb's processing. A total of over 550,000 distinct CDR3 sequences appear in this sample, about 30% of them only once. 15% to 18% of the sample is held by the ten biggest clonotypes.

Systemically healthy Caucasian individuals from Russia, some 40 in total and aged roughly 6 to 95 years, were included as donors. Each donor gave 9.5 to 10 milliliters of peripheral blood, drawn into EDTA-treated Vacutainer tubes. PBMCs were isolated by Ficoll-Paque density-gradient centrifugation, with at least 6 million obtained per sample. Total RNA was extracted from PBMCs with Trizol reagent, with at least 5.5 micrograms obtained per sample. The percentages of naive CD45RAhigh/CD27high T cells were determined by flow cytometry on a PBMC aliquot from every donor. This clonotype appeared many times. No antigen is known for it. Base qualities are not recorded, but no much larger clone differs from it by a single base.

Here the chain combines TRBV18 and TRBJ1-1, with the D gene uncertain. This receptor was taken from a woman aged 80 or older in good health. The specimen sequenced was blood. The sequenced DNA: TGTGCCAGCTCACGGGGTTATACTGAAGCTTTCTTT. Its product reads: CASSRGYTEAFF.